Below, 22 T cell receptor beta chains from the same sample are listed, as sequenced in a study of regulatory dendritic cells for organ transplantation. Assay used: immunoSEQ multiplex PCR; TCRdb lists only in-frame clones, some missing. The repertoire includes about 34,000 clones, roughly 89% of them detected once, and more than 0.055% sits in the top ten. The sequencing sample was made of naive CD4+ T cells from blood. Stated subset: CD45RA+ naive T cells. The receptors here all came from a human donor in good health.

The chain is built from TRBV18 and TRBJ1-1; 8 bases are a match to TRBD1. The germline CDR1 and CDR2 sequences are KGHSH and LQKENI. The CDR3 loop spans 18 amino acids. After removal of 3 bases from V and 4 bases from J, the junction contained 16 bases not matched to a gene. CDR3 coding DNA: TGTGCCAGCTCACCGAACCGCCAGGGGGCCTCCGAGGGCACTGAAGCTTTCTTT. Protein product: CASSPNRQGASEGTEAFF.

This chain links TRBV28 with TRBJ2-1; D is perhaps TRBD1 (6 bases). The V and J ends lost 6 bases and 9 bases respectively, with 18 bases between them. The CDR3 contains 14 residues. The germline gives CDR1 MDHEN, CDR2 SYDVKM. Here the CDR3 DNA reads TGTGCCAGCAGCCGACAGGTACCCCCCGTTGAGCAGTTCTTC. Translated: CASSRQVPPVEQFF.

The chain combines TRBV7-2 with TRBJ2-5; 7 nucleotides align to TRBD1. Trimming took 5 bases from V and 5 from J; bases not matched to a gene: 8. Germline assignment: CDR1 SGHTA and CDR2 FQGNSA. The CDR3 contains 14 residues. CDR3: CASSLQGMEETQYF. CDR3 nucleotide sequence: TGTGCCAGCAGCCTACAGGGGATGGAGGAGACCCAGTACTTC.

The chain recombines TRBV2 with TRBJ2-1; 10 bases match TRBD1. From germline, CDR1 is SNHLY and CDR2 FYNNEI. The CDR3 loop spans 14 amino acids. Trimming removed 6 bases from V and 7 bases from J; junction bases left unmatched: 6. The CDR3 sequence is CASRPGQGINEQFF. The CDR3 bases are TGTGCCAGCAGACCGGGACAGGGGATAAATGAGCAGTTCTTC.

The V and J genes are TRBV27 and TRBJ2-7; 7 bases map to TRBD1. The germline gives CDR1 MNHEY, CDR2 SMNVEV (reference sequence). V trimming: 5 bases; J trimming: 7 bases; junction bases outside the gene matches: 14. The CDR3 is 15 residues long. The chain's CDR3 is CASSHWTGGFWEQYF. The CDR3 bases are TGTGCCAGCAGTCATTGGACAGGAGGTTTTTGGGAGCAGTACTTC.

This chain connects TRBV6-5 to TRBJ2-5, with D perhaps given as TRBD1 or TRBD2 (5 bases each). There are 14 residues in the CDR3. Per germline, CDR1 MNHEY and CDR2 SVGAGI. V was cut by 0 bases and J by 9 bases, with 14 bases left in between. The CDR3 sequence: CASSYSRAVEAQYF. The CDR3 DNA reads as TGTGCCAGCAGTTACTCCAGGGCTGTGGAGGCCCAGTACTTC.

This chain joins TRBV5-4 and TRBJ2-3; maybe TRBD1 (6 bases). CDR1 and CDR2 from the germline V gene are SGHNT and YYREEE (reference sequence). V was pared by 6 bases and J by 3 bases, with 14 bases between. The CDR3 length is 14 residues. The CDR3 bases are TGTGCCAGCACTGGGGGCGTCTCGACAGATACGCAGTATTTT. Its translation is CASTGGVSTDTQYF.

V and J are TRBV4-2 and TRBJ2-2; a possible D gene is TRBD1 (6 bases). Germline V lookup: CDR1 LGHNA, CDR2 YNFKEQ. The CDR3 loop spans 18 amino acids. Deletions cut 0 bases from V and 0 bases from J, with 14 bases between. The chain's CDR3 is CASSQEGPRTANTGELFF. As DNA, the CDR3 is TGTGCCAGCAGCCAAGAAGGGCCCCGGACAGCGAACACCGGGGAGCTGTTTTTT.

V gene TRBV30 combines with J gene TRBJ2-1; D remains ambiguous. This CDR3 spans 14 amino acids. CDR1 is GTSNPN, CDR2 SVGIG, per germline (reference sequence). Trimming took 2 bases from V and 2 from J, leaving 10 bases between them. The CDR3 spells CAWSKARTYNEQFF. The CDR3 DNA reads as TGTGCCTGGAGTAAGGCGAGGACCTACAATGAGCAGTTCTTC.

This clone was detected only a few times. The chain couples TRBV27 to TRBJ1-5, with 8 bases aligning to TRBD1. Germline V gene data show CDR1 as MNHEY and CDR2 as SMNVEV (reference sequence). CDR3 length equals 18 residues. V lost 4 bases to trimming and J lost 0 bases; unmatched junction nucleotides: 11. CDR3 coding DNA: TGTGCCAGCAGTTCGAGGACAGGGTGGGCTAATAGCAATCAGCCCCAGCATTTT. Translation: CASSSRTGWANSNQPQHF.

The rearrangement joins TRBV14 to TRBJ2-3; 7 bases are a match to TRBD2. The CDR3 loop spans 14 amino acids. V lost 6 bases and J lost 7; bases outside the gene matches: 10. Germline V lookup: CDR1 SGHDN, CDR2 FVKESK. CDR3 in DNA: TGTGCCAGCAGACAGTTCGGCGGGGGAAATACGCAGTATTTT. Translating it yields CASRQFGGGNTQYF.

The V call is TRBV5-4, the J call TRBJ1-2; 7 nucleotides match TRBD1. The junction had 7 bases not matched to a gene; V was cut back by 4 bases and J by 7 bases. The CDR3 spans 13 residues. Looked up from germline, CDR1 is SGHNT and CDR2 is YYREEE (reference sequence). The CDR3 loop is CASSPPQGSGYTF. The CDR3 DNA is TGTGCCAGCAGCCCACCACAGGGGAGTGGCTACACCTTC.

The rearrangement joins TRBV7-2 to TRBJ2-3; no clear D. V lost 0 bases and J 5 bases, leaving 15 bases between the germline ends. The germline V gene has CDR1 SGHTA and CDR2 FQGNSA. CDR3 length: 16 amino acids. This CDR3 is CASSLAPPPGLDTQYF. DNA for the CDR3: TGTGCCAGCAGCTTAGCGCCCCCCCCTGGGTTAGATACGCAGTATTTT. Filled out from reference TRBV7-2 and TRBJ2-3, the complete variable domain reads GAGVSQSPSNKVTEKGKDVELRCDPISGHTALYWYRQSLGQGLEFLIYFQGNSAPDKSGLPSDRFSAERTGGSVSTLTIQRTQQEDSAVYLCASSLAPPPGLDTQYFGPGTRLTVL.

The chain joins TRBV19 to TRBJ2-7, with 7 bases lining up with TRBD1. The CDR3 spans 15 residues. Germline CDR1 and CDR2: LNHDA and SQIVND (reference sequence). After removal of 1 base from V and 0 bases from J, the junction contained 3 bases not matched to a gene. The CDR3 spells CASSIVAGGSYEQYF. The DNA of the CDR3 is TGTGCCAGTAGTATAGTAGCAGGGGGCTCCTACGAGCAGTACTTC.

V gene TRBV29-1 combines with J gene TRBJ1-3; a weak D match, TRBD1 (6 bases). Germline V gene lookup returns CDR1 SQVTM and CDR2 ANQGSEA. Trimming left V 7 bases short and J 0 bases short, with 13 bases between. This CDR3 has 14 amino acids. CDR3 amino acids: CSAEGGNSGNTIYF. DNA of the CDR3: TGCAGCGCTGAGGGGGGGAACTCTGGAAACACCATATATTTT.

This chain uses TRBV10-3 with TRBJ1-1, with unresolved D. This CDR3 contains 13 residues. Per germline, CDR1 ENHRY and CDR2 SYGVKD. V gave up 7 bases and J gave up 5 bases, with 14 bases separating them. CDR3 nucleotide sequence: TGTGCCATCACCCCTCGGGAGGGAACTGAAGCTTTCTTT. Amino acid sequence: CAITPREGTEAFF.

CDR3 region: CASSFPRVHGEGYTF. The DNA for the CDR3 is TGTGCCAGCAGCTTCCCCAGAGTGCATGGCGAGGGCTACACCTTC. The chain uses TRBV7-9 and TRBJ1-2; D not certain. Germline-derived CDR1 and CDR2 are SEHNR and FQNEAQ (reference sequence). This CDR3 region has 15 residues. Trimming stripped 3 bases from V and 8 bases from J, with 19 bases between.

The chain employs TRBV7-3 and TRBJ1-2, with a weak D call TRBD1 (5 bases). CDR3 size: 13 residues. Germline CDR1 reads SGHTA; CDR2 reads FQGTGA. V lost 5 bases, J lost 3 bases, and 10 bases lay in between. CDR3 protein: CASSPSRDYGYTF. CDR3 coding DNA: TGTGCCAGCAGCCCATCCAGGGACTATGGCTACACCTTC.

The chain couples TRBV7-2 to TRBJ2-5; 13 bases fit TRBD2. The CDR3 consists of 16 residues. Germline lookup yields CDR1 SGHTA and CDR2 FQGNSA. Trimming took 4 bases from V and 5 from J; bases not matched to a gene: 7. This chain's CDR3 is CASSSNGLAGVETQYF. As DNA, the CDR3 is TGTGCCAGCAGCTCTAACGGACTAGCGGGAGTTGAGACCCAGTACTTC.

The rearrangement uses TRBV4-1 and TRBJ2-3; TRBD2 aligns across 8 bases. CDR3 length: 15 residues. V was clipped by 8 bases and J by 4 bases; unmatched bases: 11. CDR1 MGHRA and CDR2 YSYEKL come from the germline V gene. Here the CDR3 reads CASASRGARADTQYF. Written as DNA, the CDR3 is TGCGCCAGCGCATCGCGGGGGGCGCGGGCAGATACGCAGTATTTT.

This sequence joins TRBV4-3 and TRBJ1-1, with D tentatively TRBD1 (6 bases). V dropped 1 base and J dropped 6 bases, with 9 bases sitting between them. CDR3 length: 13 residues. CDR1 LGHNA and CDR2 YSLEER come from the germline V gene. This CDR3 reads CASSQGGGPEAFF. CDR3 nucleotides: TGCGCCAGCAGCCAAGGCGGGGGGCCTGAAGCTTTCTTT.

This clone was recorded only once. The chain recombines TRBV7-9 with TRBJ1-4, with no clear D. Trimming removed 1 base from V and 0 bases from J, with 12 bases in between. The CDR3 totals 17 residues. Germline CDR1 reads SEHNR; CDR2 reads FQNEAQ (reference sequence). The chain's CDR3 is CASSLGLSSPTNEKLFF. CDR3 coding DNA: TGTGCCAGCAGCTTAGGGTTATCTAGCCCAACTAATGAAAAACTGTTTTTT.